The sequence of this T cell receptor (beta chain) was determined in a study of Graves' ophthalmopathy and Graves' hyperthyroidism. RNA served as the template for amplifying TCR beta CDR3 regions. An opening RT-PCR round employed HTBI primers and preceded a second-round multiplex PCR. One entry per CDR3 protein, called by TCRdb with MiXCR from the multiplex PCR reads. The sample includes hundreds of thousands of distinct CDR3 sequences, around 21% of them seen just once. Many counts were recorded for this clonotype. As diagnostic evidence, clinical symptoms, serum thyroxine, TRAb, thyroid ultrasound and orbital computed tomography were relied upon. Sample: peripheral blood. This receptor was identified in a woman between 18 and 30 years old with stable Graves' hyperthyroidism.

The CDR3 spells CSARDPAWARGNTGELFF. The CDR3, as DNA: TGCAGTGCTAGAGACCCCGCCTGGGCCAGGGGGAACACCGGGGAGCTGTTTTTT. This sequence joins TRBV20-1 and TRBJ2-2; TRBD1 is a possible D gene (6 bases). CDR3 size: 18 residues. V shed 0 bases and J shed 1 base, with 18 bases lying between them. Germline lookup yields CDR1 DFQATT and CDR2 SNEGSKA (reference sequence).